These T cell receptor beta chains were read from a single sample in a study of CD8 T cells in Susac syndrome. A single record per CDR3 protein comes from TCRdb applying MiXCR to the immunoSEQ multiplex PCR reads. The sample holds hundreds of thousands of distinct CDR3 sequences, about 88% seen once. Sequencing was carried out using CD8+ T cells from PBMCs. The receptors originated from a human donor with multiple sclerosis. Each CDR3 is given with its conserved first and last residue. A D gene is named only where the DNA matches it firmly. The size of a clone is reported for some rows only, either as once, few or many, or as a class for expanded clones.

TRBV30	TRBJ1-1	.	.	11	CASRDPSEAFF	TGTGCCTCCCGGGACCCGTCTGAAGCTTTCTTT
TRBV7-2	TRBJ2-5	.	once	13	CASSFWEQETQYF	TGTGCCAGCAGCTTTTGGGAGCAAGAGACCCAGTACTTC
TRBV7-8	TRBJ2-4	TRBD1	.	14	CATSDRGPKNIQYF	TGTGCCACCTCGGACAGGGGACCCAAAAACATTCAGTACTTC
TRBV5-1	TRBJ1-5	.	many	13	CASSFGNNQPQHF	TGCGCCAGCAGCTTCGGCAACAATCAGCCCCAGCATTTT
TRBV18	TRBJ1-2	TRBD1	.	15	CASSPQTGTDNGYTF	TGTGCCAGCTCACCTCAAACCGGGACAGACAATGGCTACACCTTC
TRBV14	TRBJ2-5	TRBD1	.	15	CASSSRDRVLETQYF	TGTGCCAGCAGCAGCCGGGACAGGGTCTTGGAGACCCAGTACTTC
TRBV6-1	TRBJ1-1	.	.	13	CASSEGDSTEAFF	TGTGCCAGCAGTGAAGGGGACTCCACTGAAGCTTTCTTT
TRBV7-8	TRBJ2-1	TRBD2	.	15	CASSLAPSGSDEQFF	TGTGCCAGCAGCTTAGCGCCTAGCGGGAGCGATGAGCAGTTCTTC
TRBV7-9	TRBJ2-3	.	.	15	CASRWALKTTDTQYF	TGTGCCAGCAGGTGGGCCTTGAAGACGACAGATACGCAGTATTTT
TRBV6-2/TRBV6-3	TRBJ1-6	TRBD1	.	12	CASSYSGQLPHF	TGTGCCAGCAGTTACTCGGGACAGCTTCCCCACTTT
TRBV4-3	TRBJ2-6	.	once	17	CASSQDSTDSGANVLTF	TGCGCCAGCAGCCAAGATTCGACGGACTCTGGGGCCAACGTCCTGACTTTC
TRBV29-1	TRBJ2-7	.	.	14	CSVGGGSSSYEQYF	TGCAGCGTTGGAGGAGGTTCGTCCTCCTACGAGCAGTACTTC
TRBV3-1	TRBJ2-1	.	.	14	CASSQPPVYNEQFF	TGTGCCAGCAGCCAACCTCCGGTCTACAATGAGCAGTTCTTC
TRBV7-9	TRBJ1-1	.	.	12	CASSSPSTEAFF	TGTGCCAGCAGCTCCCCCAGCACTGAAGCTTTCTTT
TRBV20-1	TRBJ2-4	TRBD2	.	15	CSAIGVAGVKNIQYF	TGCAGTGCTATCGGGGTAGCGGGGGTGAAAAACATTCAGTACTTC
TRBV3-1	TRBJ2-5	TRBD2	.	16	CASSHGTSGEPETQYF	TGTGCCAGCAGCCACGGGACTAGCGGGGAACCGGAGACCCAGTACTTC
TRBV27	TRBJ2-7	.	.	13	CASRPESSYEQYF	TGTGCCAGCAGGCCAGAAAGTTCCTACGAGCAGTACTTC
TRBV20-1	TRBJ2-5	TRBD2	few	13	CSAGTSGQETQYF	TGCAGTGCAGGGACTAGCGGGCAAGAGACCCAGTACTTC
TRBV6-6	TRBJ2-3	.	.	16	CASSYSTAGPTDTQYF	TGTGCCAGCAGTTACTCGACGGCAGGCCCCACAGATACGCAGTATTTT
TRBV27	TRBJ2-7	TRBD2	.	14	CASRRGGGNYEQYF	TGTGCCAGCAGGCGGGGGGGAGGGAACTACGAGCAGTACTTC
TRBV7-9	TRBJ2-2	TRBD2	.	13	CASSPAGVGELFF	TGTGCCAGCAGTCCAGCGGGAGTAGGGGAGCTGTTTTTT
TRBV7-9	TRBJ2-2	.	.	12	CASSLKGRELFF	TGTGCCAGCAGCTTAAAGGGGCGGGAGCTGTTTTTT
TRBV20-1	TRBJ2-1	.	.	13	CSASGVSYNEQFF	TGCAGTGCTAGCGGGGTTTCCTACAATGAGCAGTTCTTC
TRBV27	TRBJ2-7	TRBD1	once	16	CASSLQPGQGLYEQYF	TGTGCCAGCAGTTTACAACCGGGACAGGGCCTTTACGAGCAGTACTTC
TRBV15	TRBJ1-4	TRBD1	.	15	CATSSFGQAAEKLFF	TGTGCCACCAGCAGTTTCGGACAGGCCGCTGAAAAACTGTTTTTT
TRBV7-3	TRBJ2-7	TRBD2	.	16	CASSLLAGVSSYEQYF	TGTGCCAGCAGCTTGCTAGCGGGAGTAAGTTCCTACGAGCAGTACTTC
TRBV7-9	TRBJ2-7	.	.	14	CASRPSGLAYEQYF	TGTGCCAGCAGACCTTCGGGCCTTGCCTACGAGCAGTACTTC
TRBV28	TRBJ2-7	TRBD1	.	15	CASIKLRTGAYEQYF	TGTGCCAGCATAAAGTTGCGGACAGGTGCCTACGAGCAGTACTTC
TRBV27	TRBJ1-4	.	.	16	CASSYSPLPTNEKLFF	TGTGCCAGCAGTTATTCCCCCTTACCAACTAATGAAAAACTGTTTTTT
TRBV7-9	TRBJ2-5	.	.	14	CASSLGVQQETQYF	TGTGCCAGCAGCTTAGGGGTCCAACAAGAGACCCAGTACTTC
TRBV29-1	TRBJ2-5	TRBD2	.	12	CSVSGRKETQYF	TGCAGCGTTAGCGGGAGAAAGGAGACCCAGTACTTC
TRBV30	TRBJ2-7	.	.	13	CAWSVLSGTEQYF	TGTGCCTGGAGTGTACTGTCGGGGACCGAGCAGTACTTC
TRBV24-1	TRBJ2-5	.	.	17	CATSVQEGRNGEETQYF	TGTGCCACCAGTGTTCAAGAGGGCAGGAATGGGGAAGAGACCCAGTACTTC
TRBV20-1	TRBJ2-7	TRBD1	.	16	CSASGSPGTVNYEQYF	TGCAGTGCTAGTGGATCCCCGGGGACAGTGAACTACGAGCAGTACTTC
TRBV6-5	TRBJ1-2	.	few	15	CASSYTPAVHYGYTF	TGTGCCAGCAGTTACACCCCCGCAGTACACTATGGCTACACCTTC
TRBV2	TRBJ2-2	TRBD1	.	13	CASRPGQVVELFF	TGTGCCAGCAGACCCGGACAGGTGGTCGAGCTGTTTTTT
TRBV10-3	TRBJ1-2	.	.	10	CAISDGGYTF	TGTGCCATCAGTGACGGTGGCTACACCTTC
TRBV5-6	TRBJ2-1	TRBD1	few	15	CASSLMTGVYNEQFF	TGTGCCAGCAGCTTGATGACAGGGGTATACAATGAGCAGTTCTTC
TRBV29-1	TRBJ2-7	TRBD1	.	15	CSVEGTGEGSYEQYF	TGCAGCGTTGAAGGGACAGGGGAAGGCTCCTACGAGCAGTACTTC
TRBV28	TRBJ2-5	.	.	17	CASSFRRGLGSQETQYF	TGTGCCAGCAGTTTCAGAAGGGGCTTGGGTTCCCAAGAGACCCAGTACTTC
TRBV20-1	TRBJ2-5	.	.	14	CSAESPASQETQYF	TGCAGTGCTGAGTCACCAGCGTCACAAGAGACCCAGTACTTC
TRBV23-1	TRBJ2-2	TRBD1	.	21	CASSQIDPGQGPYPNTGELFF	TGCGCCAGCAGTCAAATCGATCCGGGACAGGGTCCCTACCCGAACACCGGGGAGCTGTTTTTT
TRBV4-3	TRBJ1-1	.	.	15	CASSQDHGVRAEAFF	TGCGCCAGCAGCCAAGATCATGGGGTTAGAGCTGAAGCTTTCTTT
TRBV6-2/TRBV6-3	TRBJ1-1	.	few	13	CASSYSLNTEAFF	TGTGCCAGCAGTTACTCTTTGAACACTGAAGCTTTCTTT
TRBV6-2/TRBV6-3	TRBJ2-7	TRBD2	.	13	CASNSRLAFEQYF	TGTGCCAGCAATTCAAGACTAGCGTTCGAGCAGTACTTC
TRBV28	TRBJ2-5	.	.	16	CASNPRRGEYQETQYF	TGTGCCAGCAACCCCCGGCGCGGCGAGTACCAAGAGACCCAGTACTTC
TRBV2	TRBJ2-7	.	.	12	CASSDPGNEQYF	TGTGCCAGCAGTGATCCAGGGAACGAGCAGTACTTC
TRBV3-1	TRBJ2-7	.	few	11	CASSRGEGQYF	TGTGCCAGCTCTCGGGGAGAAGGGCAGTACTTC
TRBV23-1	TRBJ2-7	TRBD2	.	15	CASSRTLAGGYEQYF	TGCGCCAGCAGCCGCACACTAGCGGGGGGATACGAGCAGTACTTC
TRBV2	TRBJ1-1	.	.	14	CASSEEQMNTEAFF	TGTGCCAGCAGTGAAGAACAGATGAACACTGAAGCTTTCTTT
TRBV24-1	TRBJ1-2	TRBD1	.	15	CATSDPGQATDGYTF	TGTGCCACCAGTGATCCGGGACAGGCCACTGATGGCTACACCTTC
TRBV19	TRBJ2-7	.	.	16	CASRSDGRIGSYEQYF	TGTGCCAGTAGGAGTGACGGACGGATTGGATCCTACGAGCAGTACTTC
TRBV15	TRBJ2-3	.	.	15	CATSRAGTGTDTQYF	TGTGCCACCAGCAGGGCCGGGACTGGCACAGATACGCAGTATTTT